This entry concerns a single TCR beta chain. Method: immunoSEQ multiplex PCR; TCRdb's copy keeps in-frame clones and lacks some. The table includes around 16,000 clones, 85% to 95% detected once. Germline V gene sequence: CDR1 LGHNA, CDR2 YSLEER. The CDR3 is made up of 15 amino acids. V was clipped by 4 bases and J by 4 bases; unmatched bases: 7. The sample belongs to a study of sequential checkpoint blockade in melanoma. The treatment is: randomized to nivolumab then ipilimumab (arm A) or the reverse (arm B). Patients had received no earlier DNA-damaging chemotherapy. The chain couples TRBV4-3 to TRBJ1-2, with 9 bases aligning to TRBD1. This receptor was obtained from a human donor with melanoma. The starting material was CD8+ T cells sorted from blood (inferred from file names), obtained from a patient given nivolumab and ipilimumab in sequence. CDR3 amino acids: CASSPADRGGYGYTF. CDR3 DNA sequence: TGCGCCAGCAGCCCAGCGGACAGGGGAGGCTATGGCTACACCTTC.